The 23 T cell receptor beta chains given below trace back to one sample, sequenced in a study of T cells in Graves' hyperthyroidism and ophthalmopathy. Amplified TCR beta CDR3 regions came from RNA transcripts. In the first-round RT-PCR of the TCR CDR3, the HTBI primer set was used. One entry per CDR3 protein, called by TCRdb with MiXCR from the multiplex PCR reads. The profile covers approximately 610,000 distinct CDR3 sequences, with about 15% appearing a single time and about 4.5% taken by the ten largest. Sequenced input: blood. These receptors all stem from a woman between 40 and 55 years old with Graves' ophthalmopathy.

This clonotype was observed many times. This chain connects TRBV20-1 to TRBJ1-2; no definite D call. The germline V and J ends were trimmed by 1 base and 0 bases, with 12 bases remaining between them. The CDR3 length is 15 residues. The germline CDR1 and CDR2 sequences are DFQATT and SNEGSKA (reference sequence). In DNA, the CDR3 is TGCAGTGCTAGAGTTGGGATCATCACTAACTATGGCTACACCTTC. Protein product: CSARVGIITNYGYTF.

This clonotype was seen ten or more times. J is TRBJ1-5 and V is TRBV19; D is unclear. CDR3 length: 17 amino acids. V lost 5 bases to trimming and J lost 0 bases, with 17 bases between them. Germline V gene sequence: CDR1 LNHDA, CDR2 SQIVND (reference sequence). As DNA, the CDR3 is TGTGCCAGTAGTCGGACGGTCCTACTCTATAGCAATCAGCCCCAGCATTTT. Protein: CASSRTVLLYSNQPQHF.

There are many counts of this clonotype. The chain recombines TRBV6-2 or TRBV6-3 with TRBJ2-7; D call uncertain. Germline values: CDR1 MNHEY, CDR2 SVGEGT. The CDR3 is made up of 17 amino acids. Trimming left V 2 bases short and J 3 bases short, with 20 bases between. CDR3 nucleotides: TGTGCCAGCAGTTACCCCCCCGACTCTATCGCGCTCTACGAGCAGTACTTC. This encodes CASSYPPDSIALYEQYF.

As concerns this clonotype: At one end the junction does not follow the germline gene, possibly because of a read error. The chain recombines TRBV7-2 with TRBJ1-1, with a possible D match to TRBD1 (5 bases). Germline V CDR1 and CDR2: SGHTA, FQGNSA. The CDR3 has 14 amino acids. The CDR3 sequence is CASRTHRRNTEVFF. CDR3 bases: TGTGCCAGCAGAACTCACAGGAGGAACACTGAAGTTTTCTTT.

This clonotype was counted at least ten times. The V call is TRBV19, the J call TRBJ1-1; D remains ambiguous. CDR1 is LNHDA, CDR2 SQIVND, per germline (reference sequence). V was trimmed by 8 bases and J by 0 bases, leaving 13 bases between them. The length of the CDR3 is 14 residues. CDR3 sequence reads: CASCTGRLNTEAFF. The CDR3, as DNA: TGTGCCAGTTGTACGGGCAGGCTGAACACTGAAGCTTTCTTT.

This clonotype was detected ten times or more. The genes are TRBV19 and TRBJ1-1; TRBD1 aligns across 8 bases. The CDR3 runs to 14 residues. The V segment lost 6 bases and the J segment 2 bases; nucleotides outside the gene matches: 5. The germline gives CDR1 LNHDA, CDR2 SQIVND (reference sequence). This CDR3 is CASSGDRINTEAFF. The CDR3 DNA reads as TGTGCCAGTAGCGGGGACAGGATAAACACTGAAGCTTTCTTT.

In its sample, this clonotype was seen a few times. The gene calls are TRBV6-1 and TRBJ1-2, with D possibly TRBD1 on 6 matching bases. The CDR3 loop spans 18 amino acids. CDR1 is MNHNS and CDR2 is SASEGT in the germline V gene. V dropped 0 bases and J dropped 5 bases, with 22 bases sitting between them. The CDR3 protein is CASSEADSLGKNLYGYTF. CDR3 in DNA: TGTGCCAGCAGTGAAGCGGACAGCTTGGGTAAAAACCTATATGGCTACACCTTC.

In this sample, this clonotype turned up many times. One end of the junction fails to match germline, which may point to a read error. The chain couples TRBV10-3 to TRBJ1-2; D gene ambiguous. The CDR3 has 15 residues. Germline V gene sequence: CDR1 ENHRY, CDR2 SYGVKD. In nucleotides, the CDR3 is TGCGCCATCAGTATCCCTACTAACGTAAGCTATGGCTACACCTTC. Protein: CAISIPTNVSYGYTF.

This chain connects TRBV12-3 or TRBV12-4 to TRBJ1-2; D gene unclear. The V and J ends lost 7 bases and 2 bases respectively, with 11 bases between them. The CDR3 runs 13 residues. CDR3 sequence reads: CASTQDLNYGYTF. The CDR3 DNA is TGTGCCAGCACCCAGGATCTAAACTATGGCTACACCTTC.

This clonotype was seen ten or more times. The chain is built from TRBV5-1 and TRBJ2-5; D tentatively reads TRBD1 or TRBD2 (5 bases each). V gave up 1 base and J gave up 5 bases, with 9 bases separating them. CDR1 is SGHRS, CDR2 YFSETQ, per germline. This CDR3 is 13 amino acids long. Here the CDR3 DNA reads TGCGCCAGCAGCTTGATGGGGGACGAGACCCAGTACTTC. It yields the protein CASSLMGDETQYF.

This clonotype was found a few times. The chain links TRBV3-1 to TRBJ2-7, with D possibly being TRBD1 (6 bases). This CDR3 has 15 amino acids. V was clipped by 4 bases and J by 2 bases, with 15 bases between them. Germline CDR1 is LGHDT and CDR2 is YNNKEL (reference sequence). The CDR3 DNA is TGTGCCAGCAGCCGAAAAGGCCCAGGGGCCTACGAGCAGTACTTC. This translates into CASSRKGPGAYEQYF.

This clonotype appeared many times. This chain joins TRBV6-1 and TRBJ2-5, with D perhaps matching TRBD2 (5 bases). CDR3 length: 14 residues. Germline V CDR1 and CDR2: MNHNS, SASEGT. Trimming shortened V by 1 base and J by 1 base, and 7 bases separated the two germline ends. The CDR3 DNA sequence: TGTGCCAGCAGTGAAGGGGCGGGCCAAGAGACCCAGTACTTC. This encodes CASSEGAGQETQYF.

The DNA for the CDR3 is TGTGCCAGCAGTTACTCTCGGACAGGGGGAAGCTCTGGAAACACCATATATTTT. Protein sequence: CASSYSRTGGSSGNTIYF. The chain couples TRBV6-2 or TRBV6-3 to TRBJ1-3, with 10 bases lining up with TRBD1. The CDR3 covers 18 residues. CDR1 is MNHEY, CDR2 SVGEGT, per germline. After removal of 0 bases from V and 0 bases from J, the junction contained 5 bases not matched to a gene.

This clonotype was seen many times. The chain employs TRBV6-5 and TRBJ2-2, with TRBD2 matching over 7 bases. V trimming: 2 bases; J trimming: 6 bases; junction bases outside the gene matches: 3. The CDR3 contains 14 residues. Looked up from germline, CDR1 is MNHEY and CDR2 is SVGAGI. The CDR3 DNA reads as TGTGCCAGCAGTTACCATAGCGGGTCCGGGGAGCTGTTTTTT. It yields the protein CASSYHSGSGELFF.

The chain combines TRBV28 with TRBJ2-2, with 8 nucleotides matching TRBD1. Per the germline V gene, CDR1 is MDHEN and CDR2 is SYDVKM. The length of the CDR3 is 16 residues. V lost 5 bases, J lost 5 bases, and 10 bases stayed unmatched. CDR3 DNA: TGTGCCAGCAGTAAAAACAGGGGGGTGTGGACCGGGGAGCTGTTTTTT. This encodes CASSKNRGVWTGELFF.

This clonotype was seen at least ten times. The CDR3 reads CASSSGQGNTEAFF. In nucleotides, the CDR3 is TGTGCCAGCAGTTCGGGACAGGGGAACACTGAAGCTTTCTTT. This rearrangement joins TRBV12-3 or TRBV12-4 to TRBJ1-1; TRBD1 agrees at 9 bases. With V trimmed by 4 bases and J by 1 base, 1 base remained unmatched. The CDR3 extends over 14 amino acids.

This clonotype was counted at least ten times. The J gene is TRBJ2-7, the V gene TRBV27, with 11 bases matching TRBD2. The CDR3 is 15 residues long. The V gene end was trimmed by 0 bases and the J gene end by 4 bases; junction bases not matched to a gene: 2. Germline values: CDR1 MNHEY, CDR2 SMNVEV (reference sequence). CDR3 nucleotides: TGTGCCAGCAGTTTATCACTAGCGGGAGAATACGAGCAGTACTTC. Its translation: CASSLSLAGEYEQYF.

The chain combines TRBV18 with TRBJ1-2, with D uncertain. Germline assignment: CDR1 KGHSH and CDR2 LQKENI. This CDR3 has 12 residues. Trimming took 3 bases from V and 3 from J, leaving 5 bases between them. In nucleotides, the CDR3 is TGTGCCAGCTCACCGGAAGACTATGGCTACACCTTC. Protein: CASSPEDYGYTF.

This clonotype was observed at least ten times. The chain couples TRBV7-9 to TRBJ1-1; D perhaps matches TRBD1 (5 bases). V was clipped by 4 bases and J by 0 bases, with 12 bases between them. The CDR3 is 15 amino acids. Germline loops: CDR1 SEHNR, CDR2 FQNEAQ (reference sequence). This CDR3 reads CASSSQDTLNTEAFF. In nucleotides, the CDR3 is TGTGCCAGCAGCTCCCAGGACACTTTGAACACTGAAGCTTTCTTT.

This clonotype was detected many times. The rearrangement links TRBV20-1 to TRBJ1-2, with TRBD1 identical over 7 bases. This CDR3 has 14 amino acids. Germline CDR1 is DFQATT and CDR2 is SNEGSKA (reference sequence). Trimming removed 0 bases from V and 4 bases from J; junction bases left unmatched: 5. Written as DNA, the CDR3 is TGCAGTGCTAGAGACAGGGGGGAGTTCTATGGCTACACCTTC. It is translated as CSARDRGEFYGYTF.

This clonotype was detected a few times. One base away lies a much larger clone, so this may be a sequencing read error. J is TRBJ1-1 and V is TRBV12-5; D might be TRBD1 (5 bases). Germline V gives CDR1 LGHNT, CDR2 FRNRAP. This CDR3 spans 15 amino acids. For the CDR3, the DNA is TGTGCTAGTGGACCCCGGGGGGGGGAGAACACTGAAGCTCTCTTT. Residues: CASGPRGGENTEALF. Complete variable domain (other parts from reference TRBV12-5 and TRBJ1-1): DARVTQTPRHKVTEMGQEVTMRCQPILGHNTVFWYRQTMMQGLELLAYFRNRAPLDDSGMPKDRFSAEMPDATLATLKIQPSEPRDSAVYFCASGPRGGENTEALFGQGTRLTVV.

This clonotype was observed at least ten times. The genes are TRBV5-1 and TRBJ1-3; D is undetermined. The CDR3 has 14 amino acids. CDR1 SGHRS and CDR2 YFSETQ come from the germline V gene. Trimming removed 0 bases at V and 3 bases at J, with 7 bases between. The CDR3 loop is CASSLGVGGNTIYF. The CDR3 DNA reads TGCGCCAGCAGCTTGGGAGTTGGTGGAAACACCATATATTTT.

This clonotype came up a few times. The chain couples TRBV19 to TRBJ2-2, with 14 positions matching TRBD2. This CDR3 is 15 amino acids long. The J segment lost 5 bases and the V segment lost 6 bases, leaving 2 bases of the junction unmatched. The germline CDR1 and CDR2 sequences are LNHDA and SQIVND (reference sequence). CDR3: CASSRTSGRTGELFF. The CDR3 nucleotides read TGTGCCAGTAGCCGGACTAGCGGGAGGACCGGGGAGCTGTTTTTT.